This TCR beta chain was identified during a study of T cell responses to AZD1222 COVID-19 vaccine. Points from the study as a whole: Samples come after the peak T cell response, not at day 14.

A word on this clone: As yet, its antigen is unknown.

The assay was immunoSEQ multiplex PCR, and TCRdb's table has in-frame clones only and misses some. The sample totals over 140,000 clones; its top ten clones hold 2% to 2.5%. The sequenced sample was peripheral blood. The receptor's source is an adult in good health.

The CDR3 coding sequence is TGTGCCAGCAGCCCCGAAACCCTGTTTTACGAGCAGTACTTC. This gives the protein CASSPETLFYEQYF. This rearrangement joins TRBV4-2 to TRBJ2-7; D not resolved. Germline loops: CDR1 LGHNA, CDR2 YNFKEQ. V lost 4 bases and J 4 bases, leaving 14 bases between the germline ends. CDR3 size: 14 residues.